The clone carrying this T cell receptor beta chain was recorded many times. Antigen: not known. This record belongs to a study of T-cell reconstitution after alpha-beta-depleted transplantation in children. Study-level results: By about two months after transplant, alpha-beta T cells reportedly arose from several hundred graft clones that had expanded. By one year post-transplant, T-cell counts and diversity largely arose from T cells that were newly produced.

Unique molecular identifiers tagged the TCRbeta library. Each CDR3 protein is one row after TCRdb ran MiXCR on the PCR reads. Altogether about 300,000 distinct CDR3 sequences are present, about 9.4% being singletons, with the ten largest covering 7.5%. The ends were cut back, 0 bases at V and 4 bases at J, with 16 bases in the middle. Germline V gives CDR1 SGHRS, CDR2 YFSETQ. The CDR3 spans 16 residues. This clonotype was obtained from a boy younger than two with acute myeloid leukemia, due to receive a stem cell transplant. V usage is TRBV5-1 and J usage is TRBJ2-5; D gene uncertain. Sequenced material: PBMCs, taken before TCRalphabeta/CD19-depleted stem cell transplant. The chain's CDR3 is CASSLEGPWWGETQYF. The CDR3 DNA is TGCGCCAGCAGCTTGGAGGGTCCGTGGTGGGGAGAGACCCAGTACTTC.